The table lists the clone carrying this TCR beta chain with many counts. The data were taken from a study of T cells of healthy individuals. The CDR3 sequence is 14 residues long. The V and J ends lost 4 bases and 5 bases respectively, with 15 bases between them. CDR1 and CDR2 from the germline V gene are MNHNS and SASEGT. Each CDR3 protein gets one entry after TCRdb re-called the 5' RACE reads with MiXCR. The table shows 50,000 to 55,000 distinct CDR3 sequences, with approximately 14% occurring only once. The sequence was obtained from a human donor in good health. The chain combines TRBV6-1 with TRBJ2-7, with D unresolved. Written as DNA, the CDR3 is TGTGCCAGCAGTGTCTCGGGTAACGGCCACGAGCAGTACTTC. It codes for CASSVSGNGHEQYF.